Listed here are 28 T cell receptor beta chains from one sample, sequenced in a study of T cells of healthy individuals. MiXCR, run by TCRdb on the 5' RACE reads, gives a single entry per CDR3 protein. The top ten hold around 6.4% of the sample, which has about 96,000 distinct CDR3 sequences, approximately 15% seen once. The receptors originated from a human donor in good health.

This clonotype was recorded at least ten times. The chain links TRBV28 to TRBJ1-5; D remains ambiguous. CDR3 size: 15 residues. Trimming removed 5 bases from V and 0 bases from J, with 11 bases in between. In germline, CDR1 is MDHEN, CDR2 SYDVKM. CDR3 in DNA: TGTGCCAGCAGTCCGGACGGGTATAGCAATCAGCCCCAGCATTTT. Translated, it gives CASSPDGYSNQPQHF.

The table lists this clonotype with many counts. The genes are TRBV7-2 and TRBJ2-7; D may correspond to TRBD1 or TRBD2 (5 bases each). CDR3 size: 13 residues. Trimming pared 2 bases from V and 3 bases from J, leaving 8 bases between. CDR1 is SGHTA, CDR2 FQGNSA, per germline. The CDR3 loop is CASSLRDGYEQYF. The CDR3 nucleotides are TGTGCCAGCAGCTTAAGGGACGGCTACGAGCAGTACTTC. The entire variable domain, with the rest obtained from reference TRBV7-2 and TRBJ2-7, is as follows: GAGVSQSPSNKVTEKGKDVELRCDPISGHTALYWYRQSLGQGLEFLIYFQGNSAPDKSGLPSDRFSAERTGGSVSTLTIQRTQQEDSAVYLCASSLRDGYEQYFGPGTRLTVT.

This clonotype was seen a few times. The chain has TRBV27 and TRBJ1-2, with TRBD1 matching over 11 bases. The junction had 3 bases not matched to a gene; V was cut back by 4 bases and J by 8 bases. CDR3 length: 13 amino acids. The germline V gene encodes CDR1 MNHEY and CDR2 SMNVEV (reference sequence). DNA for the CDR3: TGTGCCAGCAGTTGGGGGACAGGGGGAGGCTACACCTTC. It yields the protein CASSWGTGGGYTF.

Ten or more counts support this clonotype. This chain uses TRBV28 with TRBJ2-7; 8 bases line up with TRBD1. The CDR3 is made up of 15 amino acids. Per the germline V gene, CDR1 is MDHEN and CDR2 is SYDVKM. The ends lost 7 bases at V and 0 bases at J; junction bases unmatched: 8. CDR3 residues: CASTQGALSSYEQYF. CDR3 in DNA: TGTGCCAGCACGCAGGGGGCTCTTAGCTCCTACGAGCAGTACTTC.

V is TRBV7-9 and J is TRBJ1-6, with D tentatively TRBD1 (6 bases). Trimming stripped 3 bases from V and 1 base from J, with 13 bases between. The CDR3 length is 17 residues. Germline CDR1 is SEHNR and CDR2 is FQNEAQ (reference sequence). The CDR3: CASSFPRGGSYNSPLHF. Written as DNA, the CDR3 is TGTGCCAGCAGCTTCCCCAGGGGAGGGTCCTATAATTCACCCCTCCACTTT.

This clonotype was observed a handful of times. The chain uses TRBV15 and TRBJ2-4; possibly TRBD1 for D (6 bases). Germline loops: CDR1 LNHNV, CDR2 YYDKDF (reference sequence). The CDR3 covers 15 residues. V lost 4 bases to trimming and J lost 5 bases, with 15 bases between them. The CDR3 bases are TGTGCCACCAGCACTCTCCGGGACACCCAAAACATTCAGTACTTC. As protein: CATSTLRDTQNIQYF.

This clonotype has a count of ten or more. The chain couples TRBV11-2 to TRBJ2-7; TRBD2 matches 12 bases. The J segment lost 4 bases and the V segment lost 5 bases, leaving 3 bases of the junction unmatched. The CDR3 has 14 residues. Germline V CDR1 and CDR2: SGHAT, FQNNGV. The CDR3 sequence is CASSTLAGGYEQYF. In DNA form, the CDR3 reads TGTGCCAGCAGCACACTAGCGGGGGGTTACGAGCAGTACTTC.

The chain joins TRBV6-5 to TRBJ1-5; no reliable D call. Germline CDR1 is MNHEY and CDR2 is SVGAGI. The V gene lost 9 bases and the J gene lost 2 bases, with 14 bases spanning the gap. CDR3 length: 14 amino acids. The chain's CDR3 is CASQEGRGNQPQHF. CDR3 coding DNA: TGTGCCAGTCAGGAGGGCCGTGGCAATCAGCCCCAGCATTTT.

This sequence joins TRBV12-3 or TRBV12-4 and TRBJ2-1; 11 nucleotides line up with TRBD1. With V trimmed by 3 bases and J by 6 bases, 10 bases remained unmatched. There are 17 residues in the CDR3. CDR3 loop: CASSFVRGGTGGNEQFF. The CDR3 DNA is TGTGCCAGCAGTTTTGTGAGAGGTGGGACAGGGGGCAATGAGCAGTTCTTC.

This clonotype appeared a few times. The chain joins TRBV5-1 to TRBJ2-5; D possibly corresponds to TRBD2 (6 bases). V was trimmed by 0 bases and J by 7 bases, leaving 13 bases between them. Germline V gives CDR1 SGHRS, CDR2 YFSETQ. The CDR3 runs to 14 residues. CDR3 in DNA: TGCGCCAGCAGCTTGGAAGGAGGGGAAGTGACCCAGTACTTC. Its protein product is CASSLEGGEVTQYF.

The chain couples TRBV20-1 to TRBJ1-2; D is perhaps TRBD1 (6 bases). V lost 1 base and J lost 4, with 10 bases in between. The germline V gene has CDR1 DFQATT and CDR2 SNEGSKA (reference sequence). There are 13 residues in the CDR3. The CDR3 reads CSARGQDSYGYTF. DNA of the CDR3: TGCAGTGCTAGAGGACAGGACTCCTATGGCTACACCTTC.

The sample holds a few counts of this clonotype. V usage is TRBV28 and J usage is TRBJ2-6; 8 nucleotides agree with TRBD2. The CDR3 has 15 residues. Germline V CDR1 and CDR2: MDHEN, SYDVKM. V trimming: 8 bases; J trimming: 2 bases; junction bases outside the gene matches: 5. CDR3 protein: CASGTRGPGANVLTF. The CDR3 region has the DNA TGTGCCAGCGGGACTAGGGGCCCTGGGGCCAACGTCCTGACTTTC.

V and J are TRBV2 and TRBJ2-2; 11 bases are shared with TRBD2. Germline CDR1 SNHLY, CDR2 FYNNEI. Trimming at V came to 4 bases and at J to 5 bases, leaving 9 bases not matched to a gene. The CDR3 has 17 amino acids. The CDR3 loop reads CASSAWLAGGRTGELFF. CDR3 sequence (DNA): TGTGCCAGCAGTGCGTGGCTAGCGGGAGGAAGGACCGGGGAGCTGTTTTTT. Together with reference TRBV2 and TRBJ2-2, the CDR3 gives the full variable domain: EPEVTQTPSHQVTQMGQEVILRCVPISNHLYFYWYRQILGQKVEFLVSFYNNEISEKSEIFDDQFSVERPDGSNFTLKIRSTKLEDSAMYFCASSAWLAGGRTGELFFGEGSRLTVL.

V usage is TRBV20-1 and J usage is TRBJ2-7; 7 positions match TRBD1. Per germline, CDR1 DFQATT and CDR2 SNEGSKA (reference sequence). CDR3 length equals 13 residues. V dropped 5 bases and J dropped 5; count of bases not matched to a gene: 9. The CDR3 DNA reads TGCAGTGCTGGGGGACAGATTAATGACGAGCAGTACTTC. It encodes CSAGGQINDEQYF.

The J gene is TRBJ1-2, the V gene TRBV7-2; 12 nucleotides agree with TRBD1. The CDR3 has 16 residues. V shed 5 bases, J shed 8 bases, and the junction held 12 bases outside the gene matches. Germline-derived CDR1 and CDR2 are SGHTA and FQGNSA. CDR3 protein: CASSTHPGQGAEGYTF. The CDR3 DNA sequence: TGTGCCAGCAGCACCCATCCGGGACAGGGGGCGGAGGGCTACACCTTC.

This chain joins TRBV20-1 and TRBJ1-1; a possible D gene is TRBD1 (6 bases). CDR1 and CDR2 from the germline V gene are DFQATT and SNEGSKA (reference sequence). The CDR3 runs to 14 residues. Trimming pared 7 bases from V and 1 base from J, leaving 16 bases between. CDR3 nucleotides: TGCAGTGGGATAGGGGGGATTTCGAACACTGAAGCTTTCTTT. Translation: CSGIGGISNTEAFF.

This clonotype was detected only a few times. This chain joins TRBV3-1 and TRBJ2-3; 7 bases line up with TRBD2. CDR1 is LGHDT and CDR2 is YNNKEL in the germline V gene (reference sequence). The CDR3 has 13 amino acids. V was clipped by 9 bases and J by 5 bases; unmatched bases: 8. Here the CDR3 reads CASRRLAEDTQYF. The CDR3 nucleotides are TGTGCCAGTCGTAGACTAGCAGAAGATACGCAGTATTTT.

The chain recombines TRBV14 with TRBJ2-5; the D is unclear. The CDR3 spans 12 residues. Trimming removed 1 base at V and 4 bases at J, with 4 bases between. From germline, CDR1 is SGHDN and CDR2 FVKESK. The chain's CDR3 is CASSQAGETQYF. The CDR3 DNA reads TGTGCCAGCAGCCAAGCTGGAGAGACCCAGTACTTC.

This clonotype was counted only a few times. J is TRBJ2-5 and V is TRBV6-5; tentative D call: TRBD1 (6 bases). This CDR3 has 11 residues. V was cut by 6 bases and J by 4 bases, with 6 bases left in between. CDR1 and CDR2 (germline): MNHEY, SVGAGI. The CDR3 sequence is CASRGGETQYF. DNA of the CDR3: TGTGCCAGCAGAGGGGGAGAGACCCAGTACTTC.

This clonotype has more than one count but fewer than ten. This chain uses TRBV20-1 with TRBJ2-3; D not certain. Germline V lookup: CDR1 DFQATT, CDR2 SNEGSKA (reference sequence). Trimming removed 1 base from V and 2 bases from J, with 10 bases in between. The CDR3 extends over 14 amino acids. CDR3 coding DNA: TGCAGTGCTAGAGTTCTCGTAGCCACAGATACGCAGTATTTT. Protein: CSARVLVATDTQYF.

This clonotype was recorded many times. The chain couples TRBV27 to TRBJ1-4; D unclear. With 10 bases removed from V and 4 bases from J, the gap between germline ends came to 13 bases. The CDR3 has 13 amino acids. Germline CDR1 and CDR2: MNHEY and SMNVEV (reference sequence). This CDR3 reads CATAGRFNEKLFF. CDR3 DNA: TGTGCCACCGCGGGCAGATTTAATGAAAAACTGTTTTTT.

This sequence joins TRBV6-2 or TRBV6-3 and TRBJ2-3; D is unresolved. The CDR3 length is 16 residues. Germline V gives CDR1 MNHEY, CDR2 SVGEGT. V was clipped by 4 bases and J by 0 bases, with 14 bases between them. The CDR3: CASSLRKTTSTDTQYF. Written as DNA, the CDR3 is TGTGCCAGCAGTTTGCGGAAAACGACTAGCACAGATACGCAGTATTTT.

This clonotype came up many times. The chain is built from TRBV27 and TRBJ1-5; D unresolved. Germline V gene sequence: CDR1 MNHEY, CDR2 SMNVEV (reference sequence). V was pared by 7 bases and J by 3 bases, with 13 bases between. The CDR3 is 14 amino acids. CDR3 nucleotide sequence: TGTGCCAGCACCCCGAGAGGGAACAATCAGCCCCAGCATTTT. It codes for CASTPRGNNQPQHF.

The chain has TRBV12-3 or TRBV12-4 and TRBJ1-1; D is unclear. The CDR3 covers 12 residues. Trimming took 2 bases from V and 5 from J, leaving 6 bases between them. This CDR3 is CASSLRRTEAFF. The CDR3 DNA sequence: TGTGCCAGCAGTTTAAGACGAACTGAAGCTTTCTTT.

V usage is TRBV7-8 and J usage is TRBJ1-5; D unclear. Germline V gene sequence: CDR1 SGHVS, CDR2 FQNEAQ. The V end lost 2 bases, the J end lost 4 bases, and 15 bases lay between the germline ends. This CDR3 spans 16 amino acids. The CDR3 DNA reads TGTGCCAGCAGCTTAACGGTATCCTCCGTTAATCAGCCCCAGCATTTT. This gives the protein CASSLTVSSVNQPQHF. Looking up the rest from reference TRBV7-8 and TRBJ1-5 gives the full variable domain: GAGVSQSPRYKVAKRGQDVALRCDPISGHVSLFWYQQALGQGPEFLTYFQNEAQLDKSGLPSDRFFAERPEGSVSTLKIQRTQQEDSAVYLCASSLTVSSVNQPQHFGDGTRLSIL.

This clonotype has a count of ten or more. The gene calls are TRBV27 and TRBJ2-2; D is unclear. V was pared by 4 bases and J by 3 bases, with 3 bases between. Germline V gene lookup returns CDR1 MNHEY and CDR2 SMNVEV (reference sequence). There are 12 residues in the CDR3. The CDR3 loop reads CASSSYTGELFF. CDR3 sequence (DNA): TGTGCCAGCAGTTCCTACACCGGGGAGCTGTTTTTT.

This clonotype was seen only a few times. Here the CDR3 reads CASKAMGNSYNEQFF. CDR3 in DNA: TGTGCCAGCAAGGCCATGGGGAACTCCTACAATGAGCAGTTCTTC. The chain has TRBV6-5 and TRBJ2-1, with no clear D. This CDR3 has 15 amino acids. Germline loops: CDR1 MNHEY, CDR2 SVGAGI. Trimming took off 7 bases at V and 0 bases at J, with 13 bases between the two ends.

The chain uses TRBV6-1 and TRBJ1-6; TRBD1 agrees at 7 bases. Germline CDR1 MNHNS, CDR2 SASEGT. The CDR3 totals 13 residues. V lost 8 bases, J lost 3 bases, and 1 base stayed unmatched. CDR3 in DNA: TGTGCCAGCGGGGACAGCTATAATTCACCCCTCCACTTT. It encodes CASGDSYNSPLHF.